The 14 T cell receptor beta chains in this list originate from one sample, sequenced in a study of cytomegalovirus exposure and HLA in healthy donors. The PCR made use of 60 Vbeta and 13 Jbeta primers. TCRdb keeps only in-frame clones here, not all; method: immunoSEQ multiplex PCR. This sample has about 240,000 clones, with about 80% found just once. Material for sequencing was PBMCs. The receptors were gathered from a middle-aged woman in good health and CMV-seropositive.

The count of this clone is one. The genes are TRBV15 and TRBJ2-1, with 7 bases matching TRBD1. The CDR3 loop spans 17 amino acids. Germline CDR1 and CDR2: LNHNV and YYDKDF (reference sequence). Trimming at V came to 6 bases and at J to 1 base, leaving 12 bases not matched to a gene. In DNA form, the CDR3 reads TGTGCCACCAGTACCTCGACAGGGAGTGTTTCCTACAATGAGCAGTTCTTC. Protein: CATSTSTGSVSYNEQFF.

This clone was counted a single time. The chain employs TRBV5-1 and TRBJ2-7; a weak D match, TRBD2 (7 bases). The germline CDR1 and CDR2 sequences are SGHRS and YFSETQ. V was shortened by 0 bases and J by 4 bases, with 17 bases between the two germline ends. The CDR3 is 16 residues long. The CDR3 spells CASSLAGGGPGYEQYF. In DNA form, the CDR3 reads TGCGCCAGCAGCTTGGCCGGCGGGGGCCCGGGGTACGAGCAGTACTTC.

J is TRBJ2-2 and V is TRBV7-9, with 12 bases aligning to TRBD2. Trimming cost V 4 bases and J 4 bases; bases outside gene matches: 7. CDR1 is SEHNR and CDR2 is FQNEAQ in the germline V gene (reference sequence). The CDR3 loop spans 17 amino acids. The CDR3 coding sequence is TGTGCCAGCAGCTACCGGACTAGCGGGGCTTCCACCGGGGAGCTGTTTTTT. Protein sequence: CASSYRTSGASTGELFF.

The V and J genes are TRBV30 and TRBJ2-7, with TRBD2 identical over 7 bases. With 6 bases clipped from V and 3 bases from J, the junction kept 8 bases outside the gene matches. This CDR3 region has 13 residues. Germline-derived CDR1 and CDR2 are GTSNPN and SVGIG (reference sequence). The CDR3 sequence is CACEWGGVYEQYF. The CDR3 nucleotides read TGTGCCTGCGAGTGGGGGGGGGTCTACGAGCAGTACTTC.

The rearrangement uses TRBV7-9 and TRBJ1-1; TRBD1 matches 8 bases. The V segment lost 2 bases and the J segment 0 bases; nucleotides outside the gene matches: 2. Germline V gives CDR1 SEHNR, CDR2 FQNEAQ (reference sequence). This CDR3 contains 15 residues. The CDR3 spells CASSLRDRMNTEAFF. CDR3 in DNA: TGTGCCAGCAGCTTAAGGGACAGGATGAACACTGAAGCTTTCTTT.

This sequence joins TRBV6-1 and TRBJ2-1, with 9 bases matching TRBD2. Germline V gene sequence: CDR1 MNHNS, CDR2 SASEGT. V was pared by 1 base and J by 10 bases, with 8 bases of the junction left unmatched. The CDR3 contains 15 residues. Here the CDR3 reads CASSEGRSGGGEQFF. The CDR3 DNA reads TGTGCCAGCAGTGAAGGTCGTAGCGGGGGAGGGGAGCAGTTCTTC.

This chain uses TRBV14 with TRBJ1-2; a possible D gene is TRBD1 (5 bases). Germline CDR1 is SGHDN and CDR2 is FVKESK. There are 13 residues in the CDR3. The ends were cut back, 4 bases at V and 3 bases at J, with 9 bases in the middle. Here the CDR3 DNA reads TGTGCCAGCAGCCCAGGGCGAGACTATGGCTACACCTTC. It encodes CASSPGRDYGYTF.

The gene calls are TRBV5-6 and TRBJ2-1, with D possibly TRBD1 on 5 matching bases. The CDR3 extends over 14 amino acids. Trimming pared 3 bases from V and 5 bases from J, leaving 12 bases between. Germline V gene lookup returns CDR1 SGHDT and CDR2 YYEEEE. Here the CDR3 DNA reads TGTGCCAGCAGCTGGGGCGGTTCCCACAATGAGCAGTTCTTC. This codes for CASSWGGSHNEQFF. Full variable domain (outside the CDR3, taken from reference TRBV5-6 and TRBJ2-1): DAGVTQSPTHLIKTRGQQVTLRCSPKSGHDTVSWYQQALGQGPQFIFQYYEEEERQRGNFPDRFSGHQFPNYSSELNVNALLLGDSALYLCASSWGGSHNEQFFGPGTRLTVL.

The J gene is TRBJ1-5, the V gene TRBV30; D is unresolved. The V end was cut by 3 bases, the J end by 1 base, with 10 bases between. The CDR3 is 14 residues long. The germline gives CDR1 GTSNPN, CDR2 SVGIG (reference sequence). CDR3 sequence (DNA): TGTGCCTGGAGCGCGGGGAGAAGCAATCAGCCCCAGCATTTT. It yields the protein CAWSAGRSNQPQHF. The full variable domain, in which reference TRBV30 and TRBJ1-5 provide the parts outside the CDR3, is SQTIHQWPATLVQPVGSPLSLECTVEGTSNPNLYWYRQAAGRGLQLLFYSVGIGQISSEVPQNLSASRPQDRQFILSSKKLLLSDSGFYLCAWSAGRSNQPQHFGDGTRLSIL.

The chain employs TRBV19 and TRBJ1-2; D remains unclear. Per the germline V gene, CDR1 is LNHDA and CDR2 is SQIVND (reference sequence). The CDR3 is 11 residues long. Trimming cost V 6 bases and J 10 bases, with 12 bases left between them. The CDR3 sequence is CASRRDMSYTF. DNA of the CDR3: TGTGCCAGTAGACGAGATATGTCCTACACCTTC.

The chain couples TRBV30 to TRBJ2-1; D perhaps matches TRBD2 (5 bases). Per germline, CDR1 GTSNPN and CDR2 SVGIG (reference sequence). The V gene lost 4 bases and the J gene lost 0 bases, with 7 bases spanning the gap. The CDR3 is 13 amino acids. CDR3 protein: CAWKGSSYNEQFF. CDR3 DNA sequence: TGTGCCTGGAAAGGGAGCTCCTACAATGAGCAGTTCTTC.

The V gene is TRBV7-2, the J gene TRBJ1-4; 8 bases are a match to TRBD1. CDR1 and CDR2 (germline): SGHTA, FQGNSA. The CDR3 has 14 residues. J lost 11 bases, V lost 0 bases, and 5 bases had no gene match. The CDR3 region has the DNA TGTGCCAGCAGCTTAGCGCTGTCAGGGGGCAAACTGTTTTTT. Its translation: CASSLALSGGKLFF.

The rearrangement links TRBV5-1 to TRBJ2-1; 10 bases agree with TRBD2. CDR1 is SGHRS, CDR2 YFSETQ, per germline. V dropped 4 bases and J dropped 6; count of bases not matched to a gene: 10. The CDR3 has 16 amino acids. The DNA of the CDR3 is TGCGCCAGCAGCCCCGGTGGCCTAGCGGGAGTCAATGAGCAGTTCTTC. Protein sequence: CASSPGGLAGVNEQFF.

This clone was counted once. V gene TRBV10-3 combines with J gene TRBJ2-2; TRBD2 might be the D (6 bases). The CDR3 sequence is 17 residues long. Germline CDR1 ENHRY, CDR2 SYGVKD. Trimming took 6 bases from V and 0 from J, leaving 17 bases between them. The CDR3 DNA reads TGTGCCATCAGCGACACATGGAGGGTCGCGAACACCGGGGAGCTGTTTTTT. This gives the protein CAISDTWRVANTGELFF.